The subject of this entry is one T cell receptor (beta chain). A constant-region primer served to make TCR beta cDNA from approximately 490 ng total RNA. ARM-PCR was slightly modified, and three nested multiplex PCR rounds with it gave rise to the TCR beta libraries. In the first two PCR rounds, TRBV1-TRBV30 forward primers were paired with a C-beta reverse primer, and each round lasted about 9 cycles. One entry per CDR3 protein results from TCRdb running MiXCR on the multiplex PCR reads. The sample comprises 100,000 to 150,000 distinct CDR3 sequences, 60% to 80% of which are singletons, and approximately 8.9% rests with the top ten. V lost 3 bases and J lost 4, with 6 bases in between. CDR1 and CDR2 (germline): MDHEN, SYDVKM. CDR3 length: 12 residues. Co-extraction of RNA and DNA was performed on about 19-30 mg of unsorted bulk tissue. Patients were chronically HBV-infected and treatment-naive. Every tumor sample held more than 85% viable tumor cells.

This sample is part of a study of tumor-infiltrating lymphocytes in primary liver carcinoma. On the study more broadly: Staged T1-T3 N0M0, the tumors had sizes that ranged from about 4 to 10 cm across.

V gene TRBV28 combines with J gene TRBJ1-1; D is unclear. Sequencing was performed on liver tumor tissue from sampling region 3. Sample subset: tumor region T3, left-lateral pole. The clonotype originates from a woman aged 55-70 years with primary liver carcinoma and hepatitis B virus infection. The chain's CDR3 is CASSLGCTEAFF. The CDR3 DNA follows: TGTGCCAGCAGTTTGGGGTGCACTGAAGCTTTCTTT.